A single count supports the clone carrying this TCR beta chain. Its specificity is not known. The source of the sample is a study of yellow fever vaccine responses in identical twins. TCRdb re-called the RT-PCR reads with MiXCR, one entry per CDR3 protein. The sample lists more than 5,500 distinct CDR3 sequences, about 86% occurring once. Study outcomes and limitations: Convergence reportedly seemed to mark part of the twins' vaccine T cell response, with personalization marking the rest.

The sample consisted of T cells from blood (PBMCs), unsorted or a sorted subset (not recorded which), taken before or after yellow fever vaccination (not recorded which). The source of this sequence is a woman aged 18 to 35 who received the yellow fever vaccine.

The CDR3 loop is CSADAHGGIAVPDTQYF. In DNA form, the CDR3 reads TGCAGTGCTGACGCTCACGGAGGGATAGCAGTCCCAGATACGCAGTATTTT. The chain joins TRBV20-1 to TRBJ2-3, with D possibly TRBD2 on 6 matching bases. With 5 bases removed from V and 4 bases from J, the gap between germline ends came to 25 bases. This CDR3 comprises 17 residues. Germline V gene data show CDR1 as DFQATT and CDR2 as SNEGSKA (reference sequence).